The T cell receptor beta chain described here comes from a study of spatial heterogeneity in lung cancer. This clonotype was found many times. The V end lost 2 bases, the J end lost 0 bases, and 11 bases lay between the germline ends. In germline, CDR1 is GTSNPN, CDR2 SVGIG (reference sequence). This CDR3 has 15 residues. Time point meaning: blood at routine non-recurrence follow-up after resection. Using its own MiXCR run on the 5' RACE reads, TCRdb lists one record per CDR3 protein. The sample carries roughly 30,000 distinct CDR3 sequences, 10% recorded once. The chain joins TRBV30 to TRBJ1-3; maybe TRBD1 (5 bases). The sample consisted of PBMCs, taken at follow-up. The clonotype originates from a female donor with early-stage non-small cell lung cancer. CDR3 bases: TGTGCCTGGAGTAGGGACTCGGGCTCTGGAAACACCATATATTTT. It codes for CAWSRDSGSGNTIYF.